This passage covers 24 T cell receptor beta chains from one sample sequenced in a study of blood T cell repertoires in COVID-19. Profiling relied on immunoSEQ multiplex PCR, and the TCRdb table lists in-frame clones only, not all of them. The repertoire holds about 75,000 clones, with under 90% as singletons. The specimen was peripheral blood. The receptors here all came from a human donor in a cohort sampled during active COVID-19.

The chain combines TRBV5-4 with TRBJ2-5; TRBD2 might be the D (6 bases). From germline, CDR1 is SGHNT and CDR2 YYREEE (reference sequence). This CDR3 is built from 17 residues. The V end lost 6 bases, the J end lost 0 bases, and 21 bases lay between the germline ends. The CDR3 sequence: CASTRSRGANNQETQYF. The DNA of the CDR3 is TGTGCCAGCACCCGGTCGCGGGGCGCTAACAACCAAGAGACCCAGTACTTC.

The rearrangement links TRBV9 to TRBJ2-1, with TRBD1 identical over 9 bases. Unmatched junction bases numbered 13, after V lost 0 bases and J lost 9 bases. Germline CDR1 SGDLS, CDR2 YYNGEE. The CDR3 has 17 residues. The CDR3 DNA follows: TGTGCCAGCAGCGTAGACCGAACAGGGGGCGCGCAGGCTGAGCAGTTCTTC. Amino acid sequence: CASSVDRTGGAQAEQFF.

This chain joins TRBV28 and TRBJ2-1; 8 positions match TRBD2. J was trimmed by 0 bases and V by 3 bases; bases with no gene match: 4. Germline values: CDR1 MDHEN, CDR2 SYDVKM. This CDR3 has 16 residues. This CDR3 reads CASSLTGTSSYNEQFF. The DNA of the CDR3 is TGTGCCAGCAGTTTGACCGGGACTAGCTCCTACAATGAGCAGTTCTTC.

The chain uses TRBV7-9 and TRBJ2-7; 8 bases align to TRBD1. CDR3 length: 13 amino acids. J was trimmed by 5 bases and V by 1 base; bases with no gene match: 1. Germline CDR1 is SEHNR and CDR2 is FQNEAQ (reference sequence). CDR3 coding DNA: TGTGCCAGCAGCTTAGGACAGGGGAACGAGCAGTACTTC. It codes for CASSLGQGNEQYF. Combining the CDR3 with reference TRBV7-9 and TRBJ2-7 gives the whole variable domain DTGVSQNPRHKITKRGQNVTFRCDPISEHNRLYWYRQTLGQGPEFLTYFQNEAQLEKSRLLSDRFSAERPKGSFSTLEIQRTEQGDSAMYLCASSLGQGNEQYFGPGTRLTVT.

In nucleotides, the CDR3 is TGTGCCAGTAGTATGACAGGGGACACCGGGGAGCTGTTTTTT. Its translation: CASSMTGDTGELFF. V usage is TRBV19 and J usage is TRBJ2-2; 8 bases are a match to TRBD1. The CDR3 has 14 residues. Germline V gene lookup returns CDR1 LNHDA and CDR2 SQIVND (reference sequence). The J segment lost 3 bases and the V segment lost 3 bases, leaving 0 bases of the junction unmatched.

V and J are TRBV18 and TRBJ2-7, with D maybe TRBD2 (5 bases). The V end lost 8 bases, the J end lost 6 bases, and 17 bases lay between the germline ends. The germline V gene encodes CDR1 KGHSH and CDR2 LQKENI. CDR3 length: 13 residues. For the CDR3, the DNA is TGTGCCAGCCAACGGCCGGGTGGGAGCGAGCAGTACTTC. Its translation is CASQRPGGSEQYF.

The chain recombines TRBV11-1 with TRBJ2-3; 12 nucleotides line up with TRBD2. CDR3 length: 15 residues. The germline gives CDR1 SGHAT, CDR2 FQDESV (reference sequence). V lost 5 bases and J lost 4; bases outside the gene matches: 4. The CDR3 nucleotides are TGTGCCAGCAGCCCTAGCGGGAGGGCCGCAGATACGCAGTATTTT. Translating gives CASSPSGRAADTQYF.

This sequence joins TRBV19 and TRBJ2-3; 9 bases map to TRBD2. The V gene end was trimmed by 7 bases and the J gene end by 4 bases; junction bases not matched to a gene: 12. This CDR3 is built from 16 residues. Germline V CDR1 and CDR2: LNHDA, SQIVND (reference sequence). The CDR3 bases are TGTGCCAGTAAGAGGGCGGGAGGGCCGATATCAGATACGCAGTATTTT. This encodes CASKRAGGPISDTQYF.

The table lists this clone with a few counts. J is TRBJ1-2 and V is TRBV6-1; D gene ambiguous. The V gene lost 2 bases and the J gene lost 4 bases, with 8 bases spanning the gap. In germline, CDR1 is MNHNS, CDR2 SASEGT. The CDR3 has 13 amino acids. The chain's CDR3 is CASSETRIYGYTF. In DNA, the CDR3 is TGTGCCAGCAGTGAAACACGTATCTATGGCTACACCTTC.

This clone was counted a single time. The J gene is TRBJ2-1, the V gene TRBV18; 8 bases are a match to TRBD2. Per the germline V gene, CDR1 is KGHSH and CDR2 is LQKENI. The CDR3 has 16 amino acids. The trim removed 3 bases at V and 0 bases at J, leaving 4 bases unmatched. This chain's CDR3 is CASSPPSGSSYNEQFF. The CDR3 DNA follows: TGTGCCAGCTCACCTCCAAGCGGGAGCTCCTACAATGAGCAGTTCTTC.

The chain links TRBV3-1 (or the pseudogene TRBV3-2) to TRBJ1-1; D is perhaps TRBD1 (5 bases). The germline V gene has CDR1 LGHDT and CDR2 YNNKEL (reference sequence). The CDR3 runs 14 residues. Trimming pared 2 bases from V and 1 base from J, leaving 8 bases between. CDR3 residues: CASSQRTRNTEAFF. In DNA, the CDR3 is TGTGCCAGCAGCCAACGGACACGGAACACTGAAGCTTTCTTT.

This clone has just a few counts. V and J are TRBV7-9 and TRBJ2-7; D not resolved. The CDR3 runs to 13 residues. In germline, CDR1 is SEHNR, CDR2 FQNEAQ (reference sequence). The V end was cut by 1 base, the J end by 0 bases, with 4 bases between. The CDR3 coding sequence is TGTGCCAGCAGCTTAGTTAGCTCCTACGAGCAGTACTTC. Amino acids: CASSLVSSYEQYF. Full variable domain (rest looked up from reference TRBV7-9 and TRBJ2-7): DTGVSQNPRHKITKRGQNVTFRCDPISEHNRLYWYRQTLGQGPEFLTYFQNEAQLEKSRLLSDRFSAERPKGSFSTLEIQRTEQGDSAMYLCASSLVSSYEQYFGPGTRLTVT.

V and J are TRBV29-1 and TRBJ2-7; TRBD2 matches 10 bases. Germline trimming cut 7 bases from V and 7 bases from J; bases unmatched to any gene: 16. This CDR3 is built from 15 residues. The germline V gene encodes CDR1 SQVTM and CDR2 ANQGSEA. The CDR3 DNA follows: TGCAGCGCTCTCCGGTCTAGCGGGAGTATTGAGGAGCAGTACTTC. Translation: CSALRSSGSIEEQYF.

CDR3 amino acids: CASSSYGGRVVSGANVLTF. DNA of the CDR3: TGTGCCAGCAGCTCCTACGGGGGTCGGGTGGTATCTGGGGCCAACGTCCTGACTTTC. The chain has TRBV7-2 and TRBJ2-6; perhaps TRBD2 as D (6 bases). CDR1 and CDR2 from the germline V gene are SGHTA and FQGNSA. The ends were cut back, 4 bases at V and 1 base at J, with 20 bases in the middle. This CDR3 comprises 19 residues.

V and J are TRBV7-4 and TRBJ2-7, with a weak D call TRBD1 (5 bases). The germline V gene encodes CDR1 SGHVT and CDR2 SQSDAQ. Trimming shortened V by 1 base and J by 0 bases, and 13 bases separated the two germline ends. The CDR3 runs 16 residues. In DNA, the CDR3 is TGTGCCAGCAGCTTAGTCGCCGACAGAATCTCCTACGAGCAGTACTTC. Protein: CASSLVADRISYEQYF.

The chain combines TRBV5-1 with TRBJ2-2; possibly TRBD1 for D (6 bases). V was clipped by 1 base and J by 2 bases, with 9 bases between them. Germline CDR1 is SGHRS and CDR2 is YFSETQ. The CDR3 is 15 amino acids. In nucleotides, the CDR3 is TGCGCCAGCAGCTTGCTACAGGGTAACACCGGGGAGCTGTTTTTT. It codes for CASSLLQGNTGELFF.

The chain combines TRBV2 with TRBJ2-3; 12 nucleotides agree with TRBD2. The germline V gene has CDR1 SNHLY and CDR2 FYNNEI. Trimming removed 6 bases from V and 3 bases from J; junction bases left unmatched: 7. The CDR3 covers 16 residues. The CDR3 loop is CASRSLTSGGTDTQYF. The DNA for the CDR3 is TGTGCCAGCAGATCACTAACTAGCGGGGGGACAGATACGCAGTATTTT.

DNA for the CDR3: TGTGCCAGCAGTTCCGGGACAGGGGCCTCTGGGGCCAACGTCCTGACTTTC. This codes for CASSSGTGASGANVLTF. The chain couples TRBV6-2 or TRBV6-3 to TRBJ2-6; 10 nucleotides line up with TRBD1. Per the germline V gene, CDR1 is MNHEY and CDR2 is SVGEGT. The CDR3 is 17 residues long. The trim removed 4 bases at V and 0 bases at J, leaving 3 bases unmatched.

This chain connects TRBV6-1 to TRBJ1-2; the match to TRBD1 covers 10 bases. The germline gives CDR1 MNHNS, CDR2 SASEGT. CDR3 length: 14 amino acids. The trim removed 1 base at V and 7 bases at J, leaving 3 bases unmatched. This CDR3 reads CASSEGQGATGYTF. The CDR3 region has the DNA TGTGCCAGCAGTGAAGGACAGGGGGCTACTGGCTACACCTTC.

The J gene is TRBJ2-3, the V gene TRBV7-2, with D possibly being TRBD2 (5 bases). Deletions cut 1 base from V and 6 bases from J, with 14 bases between. The germline V gene has CDR1 SGHTA and CDR2 FQGNSA. The CDR3 is 15 residues long. The CDR3 region has the DNA TGTGCCAGCAGCTTAGTTGAGGGCCTGGGGGATACGCAGTATTTT. Translated: CASSLVEGLGDTQYF.

This chain joins TRBV5-1 and TRBJ2-2, with 7 bases matching TRBD1. Germline CDR1 SGHRS, CDR2 YFSETQ. The ends lost 5 bases at V and 3 bases at J; junction bases unmatched: 4. The CDR3 is made up of 14 amino acids. The CDR3 reads CASSFTGDTGELFF. The CDR3 coding sequence is TGCGCCAGCAGTTTTACAGGGGACACCGGGGAGCTGTTTTTT.

This clone was counted only a few times. V is TRBV4-2 and J is TRBJ2-3, with D tentatively TRBD1 (5 bases). Germline V gives CDR1 LGHNA, CDR2 YNFKEQ. This CDR3 region has 17 residues. V was cut by 0 bases and J by 0 bases, with 13 bases left in between. This chain's CDR3 is CASSQETRTPSTDTQYF. CDR3 sequence (DNA): TGTGCCAGCAGCCAAGAGACCCGGACACCTAGCACAGATACGCAGTATTTT.

This clone showed up just once. The genes are TRBV29-1 and TRBJ1-3; 8 bases are shared with TRBD1. There are 14 residues in the CDR3. Trimming took 5 bases from V and 0 from J; bases not matched to a gene: 3. From germline, CDR1 is SQVTM and CDR2 ANQGSEA. CDR3 region: CSVLDRVSGNTIYF. The CDR3 DNA sequence: TGCAGCGTTCTGGACAGGGTCTCTGGAAACACCATATATTTT.

V usage is TRBV7-2 and J usage is TRBJ2-3; D uncertain. Germline CDR1 reads SGHTA; CDR2 reads FQGNSA. The CDR3 is 15 residues long. V was clipped by 4 bases and J by 6 bases, with 17 bases between them. The DNA for the CDR3 is TGTGCCAGCAGCTCAGAGGCCCTCACGTCGGATACGCAGTATTTT. It codes for CASSSEALTSDTQYF.